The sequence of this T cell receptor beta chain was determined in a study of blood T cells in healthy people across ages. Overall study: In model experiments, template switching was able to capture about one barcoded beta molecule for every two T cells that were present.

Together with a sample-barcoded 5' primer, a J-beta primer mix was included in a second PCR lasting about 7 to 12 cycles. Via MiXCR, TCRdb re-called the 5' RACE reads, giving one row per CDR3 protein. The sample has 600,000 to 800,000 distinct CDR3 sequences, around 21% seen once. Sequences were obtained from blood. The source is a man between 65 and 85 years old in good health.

The DNA for the CDR3 is TGTGCCAGCAGTGAACAGACTAGCGTCAATGAGCAGTTCTTC. Amino acid sequence: CASSEQTSVNEQFF. This chain joins TRBV2 and TRBJ2-5, with TRBD2 matching 8 bases. The J call may not be correct, given that the DNA end is closer to TRBJ2-1. CDR1 is SNHLY, CDR2 FYNNEI, per germline. The CDR3 is 14 amino acids.